The 29 T cell receptor beta chains below were found in one sample sequenced in a study of T cells after yellow fever vaccination. Via MiXCR, TCRdb re-called the 5' RACE reads, giving one row per CDR3 protein. The data contain around 150,000 distinct CDR3 sequences, under 7.5% of them singletons. The source material was CD4+ T cells sorted from PBMCs, sampled around 5 days after the first yellow fever vaccination. Receptors were obtained from a man between 18 and 29 years old who received the YFV17D yellow fever vaccine.

V and J are TRBV12-3 or TRBV12-4 and TRBJ1-6; 8 nucleotides line up with TRBD1. V lost 5 bases and J lost 10; bases outside the gene matches: 16. This CDR3 has 17 residues. CDR3 sequence (DNA): TGTGCCAGCAGTCGAACCACCCGACAGGGGAGAGGCTCACCCCTCCACTTT. Translated, it gives CASSRTTRQGRGSPLHF.

The gene calls are TRBV4-1 and TRBJ2-5; 14 positions agree with TRBD2. The CDR3 loop spans 15 amino acids. J gave up 5 bases and V 4 bases, and 3 bases lay outside the gene matches. Per the germline V gene, CDR1 is MGHRA and CDR2 is YSYEKL. The CDR3 DNA reads as TGCGCCAGCAGCCCCGGACTAGCGGGGGGTGAGACCCAGTACTTC. This gives the protein CASSPGLAGGETQYF.

A few counts support this clonotype. This chain links TRBV29-1 with TRBJ2-1, with TRBD2 matching over 7 bases. This CDR3 has 11 residues. Germline V gives CDR1 SQVTM, CDR2 ANQGSEA. V dropped 8 bases and J dropped 9; count of bases not matched to a gene: 7. The CDR3 protein is CSFGGNGEQFF. The CDR3 DNA sequence: TGCAGCTTCGGGGGGAACGGTGAGCAGTTCTTC.

The table lists this clonotype with many counts. V gene TRBV6-6 combines with J gene TRBJ2-7; tentative D call: TRBD1 (6 bases). Germline CDR1 reads MNHNY; CDR2 reads SVGAGI (reference sequence). CDR3 length: 13 amino acids. Trimming took 7 bases from V and 1 from J, leaving 11 bases between them. Written as DNA, the CDR3 is TGTGCCAGCATTACGGACAGTTCCTACGAGCAGTACTTC. Residues: CASITDSSYEQYF.

Details on this clonotype: The junction does not match germline at one end; this may be a read error. This chain connects TRBV20-1 to TRBJ2-3; D perhaps matches TRBD1 (6 bases). The CDR3 is 15 amino acids. The germline gives CDR1 DFQATT, CDR2 SNEGSKA (reference sequence). The CDR3 DNA reads TGCTGTGCTCGACAGGACAGAGGAGGCACAGATACGCAGTATTTT. Protein sequence: CCARQDRGGTDTQYF.

There are many counts of this clonotype. The chain combines TRBV5-1 with TRBJ2-5, with D perhaps TRBD2 (6 bases). V dropped 2 bases and J dropped 5 bases, with 10 bases sitting between them. From germline, CDR1 is SGHRS and CDR2 YFSETQ. This CDR3 comprises 13 residues. This CDR3 is CASSFAGLETQYF. Written as DNA, the CDR3 is TGCGCCAGCAGCTTCGCGGGGCTTGAGACCCAGTACTTC.

This clonotype was counted only a few times. V usage is TRBV20-1 and J usage is TRBJ2-7, with no clear D. CDR3 length equals 11 residues. V dropped 5 bases and J dropped 10 bases, with 15 bases sitting between them. Per germline, CDR1 DFQATT and CDR2 SNEGSKA (reference sequence). CDR3 sequence reads: CSASHDRIQYF. The CDR3, as DNA: TGCAGTGCTTCCCATGACCGAATACAGTACTTC.

At least ten counts were recorded for this clonotype. The chain is built from TRBV5-1 and TRBJ1-1, with D perhaps matching TRBD1 (5 bases). The germline V gene has CDR1 SGHRS and CDR2 YFSETQ. The CDR3 length is 13 residues. Trimming left V 1 base short and J 4 bases short, with 8 bases between. The CDR3 is CASSLKGTTEAFF. The CDR3 region has the DNA TGCGCCAGCAGCTTGAAAGGGACCACTGAAGCTTTCTTT.

This clonotype showed up just a few times. The rearrangement links TRBV18 to TRBJ1-5; D possibly corresponds to TRBD1 (6 bases). The CDR3 consists of 15 residues. Trimming pared 2 bases from V and 7 bases from J, leaving 15 bases between. The germline V gene encodes CDR1 KGHSH and CDR2 LQKENI. CDR3 in amino acids: CASSPEAGARQPQHF. The CDR3 region has the DNA TGTGCCAGCTCACCAGAGGCAGGGGCGCGACAGCCCCAGCATTTT. Filled out from reference TRBV18 and TRBJ1-5, the complete variable domain reads NAGVMQNPRHLVRRRGQEARLRCSPMKGHSHVYWYRQLPEEGLKFMVYLQKENIIDESGMPKERFSAEFPKEGPSILRIQQVVRGDSAAYFCASSPEAGARQPQHFGDGTRLSIL.

This clonotype was recorded many times. The gene calls are TRBV6-1 and TRBJ2-2; 8 bases are a match to TRBD1. This CDR3 is built from 15 residues. V dropped 4 bases and J dropped 2; count of bases not matched to a gene: 3. Germline CDR1 and CDR2: MNHNS and SASEGT. CDR3 bases: TGTGCCAGCAGTGCGGGACAGGATAACACCGGGGAGCTGTTTTTT. This encodes CASSAGQDNTGELFF.

This chain joins TRBV29-1 and TRBJ2-1; the D gene is possibly TRBD2 (5 bases). The CDR3 contains 14 residues. Trimming pared 3 bases from V and 7 bases from J, leaving 16 bases between. CDR1 is SQVTM, CDR2 ANQGSEA, per germline. Written as DNA, the CDR3 is TGCAGCGTTGAGGAATTCGGGGTTCGGAATGAGCAGTTCTTC. This sequence encodes CSVEEFGVRNEQFF.

This clonotype was detected a few times. The chain is built from TRBV7-2 and TRBJ2-3; 9 bases are shared with TRBD2. J lost 14 bases, V lost 3 bases, and 12 bases had no gene match. Per the germline V gene, CDR1 is SGHTA and CDR2 is FQGNSA. CDR3 size: 14 residues. The chain's CDR3 is CASSFALAGPGGYF. The CDR3 region has the DNA TGTGCCAGCAGCTTCGCGCTAGCGGGGCCGGGGGGGTATTTT. Filled out from reference TRBV7-2 and TRBJ2-3, the complete variable domain reads GAGVSQSPSNKVTEKGKDVELRCDPISGHTALYWYRQSLGQGLEFLIYFQGNSAPDKSGLPSDRFSAERTGGSVSTLTIQRTQQEDSAVYLCASSFALAGPGGYFGPGTRLTVL.

This clonotype was observed many times. This chain connects TRBV20-1 to TRBJ1-6, with D hard to call. This CDR3 has 13 residues. Trimming took off 3 bases at V and 8 bases at J, with 11 bases between the two ends. The germline V gene encodes CDR1 DFQATT and CDR2 SNEGSKA (reference sequence). CDR3 sequence: CSAREAGYSPLHF. The CDR3 bases are TGCAGTGCTAGGGAGGCGGGCTATTCACCCCTCCACTTT.

This clonotype was recorded at least ten times. The chain has TRBV2 and TRBJ1-3; no definite D call. Trimming shortened V by 1 base and J by 0 bases, and 1 base separated the two germline ends. The CDR3 extends over 13 amino acids. CDR1 and CDR2 from the germline V gene are SNHLY and FYNNEI. The CDR3 sequence: CASSEGSGNTIYF. The CDR3 coding sequence is TGTGCCAGCAGTGAAGGCTCTGGAAACACCATATATTTT.

This clonotype was seen at least ten times. The rearrangement uses TRBV12-3 or TRBV12-4 and TRBJ2-1; a possible D gene is TRBD1 (5 bases). Trimming left V 6 bases short and J 2 bases short, with 14 bases between. The CDR3 is made up of 15 amino acids. The chain's CDR3 is CASSPGAGTYNEQFF. CDR3 nucleotide sequence: TGTGCCAGCAGCCCTGGGGCTGGCACCTACAATGAGCAGTTCTTC.

The chain employs TRBV20-1 and TRBJ1-2; D gene ambiguous. The germline V gene encodes CDR1 DFQATT and CDR2 SNEGSKA (reference sequence). The V end lost 4 bases, the J end lost 6 bases, and 18 bases lay between the germline ends. The CDR3 is made up of 14 amino acids. CDR3 region: CSATGWRFGDGYTF. The CDR3 coding sequence is TGCAGTGCTACCGGGTGGAGATTTGGGGATGGCTACACCTTC.

This rearrangement joins TRBV6-5 to TRBJ2-5; D is unresolved. Germline V gene data show CDR1 as MNHEY and CDR2 as SVGAGI. The CDR3 extends over 11 amino acids. With 3 bases removed from V and 5 bases from J, the gap between germline ends came to 4 bases. The CDR3 protein is CASSYMETQYF. The DNA for the CDR3 is TGTGCCAGCAGTTATATGGAGACCCAGTACTTC.

The table lists this clonotype with many counts. The V and J genes are TRBV7-2 and TRBJ2-7; the D is unclear. Per germline, CDR1 SGHTA and CDR2 FQGNSA. Trimming removed 5 bases from V and 9 bases from J, with 14 bases in between. The CDR3 extends over 12 amino acids. The DNA for the CDR3 is TGTGCCAGCAGCCCCACCGGGCGTCGGCAGTACTTC. As protein: CASSPTGRRQYF.

In this sample, this clonotype turned up a few times. The V and J genes are TRBV6-2 or TRBV6-3 and TRBJ1-5; D unclear. Per germline, CDR1 MNHEY and CDR2 SVGEGT. The CDR3 runs to 12 residues. V dropped 6 bases and J dropped 10 bases, with 13 bases sitting between them. Here the CDR3 reads CASSSSIPPQHF. In nucleotides, the CDR3 is TGTGCCAGCAGCTCCTCGATACCTCCCCAGCATTTT.

This clonotype was seen repeatedly, ten times or more. A read error may account for a junction end that differs from germline. The chain has TRBV29-1 and TRBJ1-1; no definite D call. Germline-derived CDR1 and CDR2 are SQVTM and ANQGSEA. This CDR3 has 9 amino acids. The CDR3 sequence: CSVEDYREF. The CDR3 region has the DNA TGCAGCGTTGAAGATTACAGAGAATTT.

A few counts support this clonotype. The genes are TRBV7-8 and TRBJ1-2; 7 bases are a match to TRBD1. Trimming took 0 bases from V and 4 from J; bases not matched to a gene: 5. The CDR3 extends over 15 amino acids. Germline lookup yields CDR1 SGHVS and CDR2 FQNEAQ. CDR3: CASSLASGGGYGYTF. CDR3 DNA sequence: TGTGCCAGCAGCTTAGCCTCAGGGGGTGGCTATGGCTACACCTTC. Full variable domain (remainder filled in from reference TRBV7-8 and TRBJ1-2): GAGVSQSPRYKVAKRGQDVALRCDPISGHVSLFWYQQALGQGPEFLTYFQNEAQLDKSGLPSDRFFAERPEGSVSTLKIQRTQQEDSAVYLCASSLASGGGYGYTFGSGTRLTVV.

CDR3 loop: CASTVFPRGLQMNTEAFF. The CDR3 region has the DNA TGTGCCAGCACCGTATTCCCCCGGGGGCTGCAGATGAACACTGAAGCTTTCTTT. V and J are TRBV12-3 or TRBV12-4 and TRBJ1-1, with D possibly matching TRBD1 (6 bases). Trimming left V 7 bases short and J 0 bases short, with 24 bases between. The CDR3 is 18 residues long.

This clonotype occurred many times. The V and J genes are TRBV3-1 and TRBJ2-1; perhaps D is TRBD1 or TRBD2 (6 bases each). Germline V lookup: CDR1 LGHDT, CDR2 YNNKEL (reference sequence). The V and J ends lost 3 bases and 6 bases respectively, with 15 bases between them. This CDR3 contains 15 residues. CDR3 sequence reads: CASSHLMGGPNEQFF. The CDR3 DNA reads as TGTGCCAGCAGCCACTTGATGGGGGGCCCCAATGAGCAGTTCTTC.

This clonotype was counted a few times. It is unclear where the CDR3 begins or ends on the DNA, so no DNA is shown, and the CDR3 is as TCRdb lists it. This sequence joins TRBV7-9 and TRBJ2-6. The CDR3 length equals 15 residues, ends included. CDR1 and CDR2 from the germline V gene are SEHNR and FQNEAQ (reference sequence). The CDR3 region is CASSSSGSGANVLTF.

This clonotype has just a few counts. The rearrangement uses TRBV11-3 and TRBJ2-1, with D unresolved. CDR1 is SGHNT, CDR2 YENEEA, per germline. The CDR3 has 14 amino acids. Trimming cost V 2 bases and J 5 bases, with 10 bases left between them. The CDR3 DNA reads TGTGCCAGCAGCTTAAACCCCGGCGACAATGAGCAGTTCTTC. It yields the protein CASSLNPGDNEQFF. The complete variable domain, with remaining parts taken from reference TRBV11-3 and TRBJ2-1, reads EAGVVQSPRYKIIEKKQPVAFWCNPISGHNTLYWYLQNLGQGPELLIRYENEEAVDDSQLPKDRFSAERLKGVDSTLKIQPAELGDSAVYLCASSLNPGDNEQFFGPGTRLTVL.

This chain links TRBV27 with TRBJ1-6; the match to TRBD1 covers 9 bases. CDR1 is MNHEY and CDR2 is SMNVEV in the germline V gene (reference sequence). V dropped 1 base and J dropped 9; count of bases not matched to a gene: 7. The CDR3 totals 16 residues. CDR3 residues: CASSLFFGTGSSPLHF. The CDR3 nucleotides read TGTGCCAGCAGTTTATTTTTCGGGACAGGGAGTTCACCCCTCCACTTT.

This clonotype has a count of ten or more. The chain has TRBV5-6 and TRBJ2-1; D might be TRBD1 (6 bases). The CDR3 spans 18 residues. CDR1 is SGHDT, CDR2 YYEEEE, per germline. V was cut by 1 base and J by 2 bases, with 19 bases left in between. CDR3 DNA sequence: TGTGCCAGCAGCTTGAATCTGTGGGGGCTTGGCCCCTACAATGAGCAGTTCTTC. This codes for CASSLNLWGLGPYNEQFF.

For this clonotype: A much larger clone differs by one base, so this may be a read error. The chain uses TRBV7-9 and TRBJ1-1, with D unclear. Germline lookup yields CDR1 SEHNR and CDR2 FQNEAQ (reference sequence). This CDR3 contains 14 residues. The CDR3 nucleotides read TGTACCAGCAGCTTGTCGAGTAGTAGCACTGAAGCTTTCTTT. This sequence encodes CTSSLSSSSTEAFF.

This clonotype was recorded a few times. V is TRBV20-1 and J is TRBJ2-7, with TRBD2 matching 9 bases. The CDR3 is 17 amino acids. V lost 6 bases, J lost 7 bases, and 22 bases stayed unmatched. Germline V gene sequence: CDR1 DFQATT, CDR2 SNEGSKA (reference sequence). CDR3 region: CSASYYGPGLAQEEQYF. In DNA form, the CDR3 reads TGCAGTGCCAGCTATTACGGTCCGGGACTAGCTCAGGAGGAGCAGTACTTC.